This paragraph covers one T cell receptor beta chain sequence. This record comes from a study of patients and donors after allogeneic stem cell transplantation. After removal of 4 bases from V and 2 bases from J, the junction contained 9 bases not matched to a gene. The CDR3 has 16 amino acids. The V gene's germline CDR1 is SGHKS and CDR2 YYEKEE (reference sequence). MiXCR, applied by TCRdb to the RT-PCR reads, yields one record per CDR3 protein. The sample has some 150,000 distinct CDR3 sequences, about two fifths seen once. The clonotype was recovered from a human donor who was either an allogeneic HSCT recipient or a stem cell or donor lymphocyte infusion donor (not recorded which). It is not recorded whose cells these are; they may come from a transplant donor. The chain is built from TRBV5-5 and TRBJ2-3; TRBD2 aligns across 8 bases. The source material was blood, either unsorted or a sorted T cell fraction (not recorded which). The CDR3 DNA sequence: TGTGCCAGCAGCCCTCCCTTCGGGGGGGCCACAGATACGCAGTATTTT. This gives the protein CASSPPFGGATDTQYF.